The entry below describes one T cell receptor beta chain. As yet, its antigen is unknown. The CDR3 totals 13 residues. CDR1 is MDHEN and CDR2 is SYDVKM in the germline V gene. V was shortened by 8 bases and J by 4 bases, with 14 bases between the two germline ends. At the time of sampling, donors were nominally healthy, though unrecorded immune exposures were likely. PCR was performed using 60 Vbeta and 13 Jbeta primers. The protocol was immunoSEQ multiplex PCR, while the TCRdb copy is restricted to in-frame clones and leaves out a portion. The repertoire includes some 150,000 clones, around 78% of them detected once, and approximately 2% sits in the top ten. The sample comes from a study of cytomegalovirus exposure and HLA in healthy donors. Study observations and caveats: The authors excluded some V segments, including TRBV6-2 and TRBV6-3, as indistinguishable. Later on, analysis showed that most CMV-associated TCR beta chains appeared to be HLA-restricted. Productive rates of about 87% or about 30% were seen for most TCR beta V segments in an earlier analysis.

Sequencing used PBMCs. The V call is TRBV28, the J call TRBJ1-2; no firm D call. The receptor comes from a female donor in good health and CMV-seropositive. The CDR3 DNA reads as TGTGCCAGCTCGCCCAACTTCCTCTATGGCTACACCTTC. Protein product: CASSPNFLYGYTF.